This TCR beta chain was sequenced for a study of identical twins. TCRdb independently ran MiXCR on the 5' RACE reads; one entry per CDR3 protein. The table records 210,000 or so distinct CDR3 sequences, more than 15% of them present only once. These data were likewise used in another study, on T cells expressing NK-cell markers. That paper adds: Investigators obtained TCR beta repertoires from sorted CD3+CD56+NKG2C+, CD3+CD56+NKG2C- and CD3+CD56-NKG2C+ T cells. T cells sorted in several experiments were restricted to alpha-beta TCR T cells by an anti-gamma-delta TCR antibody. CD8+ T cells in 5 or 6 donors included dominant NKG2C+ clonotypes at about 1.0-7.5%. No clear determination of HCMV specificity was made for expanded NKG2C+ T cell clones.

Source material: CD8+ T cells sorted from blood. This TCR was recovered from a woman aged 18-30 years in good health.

Here the CDR3 reads CATSDSPYNEQFF. DNA of the CDR3: TGTGCCACCAGTGACTCCCCCTACAATGAGCAGTTCTTC. The V and J genes are TRBV24-1 and TRBJ2-1; no reliable D call. Germline V gives CDR1 KGHDR, CDR2 SFDVKD. V was cut by 4 bases and J by 2 bases, with 5 bases left in between. The CDR3 has 13 residues.